The sequence of this TCR beta chain was determined in a study of T-cell reconstitution after alpha-beta-depleted transplantation in children. Germline V gene data show CDR1 as KGHDR and CDR2 as SFDVKD. Losses at the gene ends were 8 bases for V and 0 bases for J; bases not matched to a gene: 19. The CDR3 is made up of 21 amino acids. Preparation of the TCRbeta library used unique molecular identifiers. TCRdb recomputed calls from the PCR reads with MiXCR, one row per CDR3 protein. The sample consists of 330,000 or so distinct CDR3 sequences, under 13% of them appearing once. This TCR was sampled from a human donor who donated a stem cell graft to a child with acute lymphoblastic leukemia. This chain joins TRBV24-1 and TRBJ2-1; 12 bases agree with TRBD1. Source: PBMCs from the stem cell graft donor, taken from the stem cell graft. The CDR3 is CATIYFRGQGAAPSSYNEQFF. Here the CDR3 DNA reads TGTGCCACCATTTATTTTAGGGGACAGGGGGCTGCACCTAGCTCCTACAATGAGCAGTTCTTC.